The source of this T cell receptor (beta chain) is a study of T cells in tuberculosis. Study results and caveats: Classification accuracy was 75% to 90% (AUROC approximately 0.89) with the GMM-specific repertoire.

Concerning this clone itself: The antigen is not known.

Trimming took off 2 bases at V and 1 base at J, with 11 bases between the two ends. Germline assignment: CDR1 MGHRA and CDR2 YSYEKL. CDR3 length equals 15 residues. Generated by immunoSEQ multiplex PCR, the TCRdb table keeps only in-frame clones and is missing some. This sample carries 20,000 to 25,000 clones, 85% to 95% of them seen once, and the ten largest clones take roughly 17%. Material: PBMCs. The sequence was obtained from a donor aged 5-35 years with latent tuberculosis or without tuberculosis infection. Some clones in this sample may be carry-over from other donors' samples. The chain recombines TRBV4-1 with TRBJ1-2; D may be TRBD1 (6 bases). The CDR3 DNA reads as TGCGCCAGCAGCCAACCCGGACAGCATAACTATGGCTACACCTTC. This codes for CASSQPGQHNYGYTF.